One and the same sample provided the 24 T cell receptor beta chains below, sequenced in a study of cytomegalovirus exposure and HLA in healthy donors. Sequenced by immunoSEQ multiplex PCR; TCRdb stores in-frame clones only, minus some. The sample consists of 95,000 to 150,000 clones, approximately 90% of them appearing once. Specimen: PBMCs. These receptors came from a woman aged 18 to 35 in good health and CMV-seropositive.

This chain joins TRBV5-1 and TRBJ2-7; D is perhaps TRBD2 (6 bases). The germline CDR1 and CDR2 sequences are SGHRS and YFSETQ. Trimming removed 1 base from V and 1 base from J, with 12 bases in between. The CDR3 has 15 residues. The DNA of the CDR3 is TGCGCCAGCAGCTTGACTAGCTCGACTTCCTACGAGCAGTACTTC. Amino acids: CASSLTSSTSYEQYF.

The chain has TRBV15 and TRBJ2-7, with TRBD2 matching over 7 bases. Trimming cost V 1 base and J 5 bases; bases outside gene matches: 8. CDR1 and CDR2 from the germline V gene are LNHNV and YYDKDF (reference sequence). The CDR3 extends over 15 amino acids. The CDR3 sequence is CATSRALGGLHEQYF. DNA of the CDR3: TGTGCCACCAGCAGAGCCCTGGGGGGGTTGCACGAGCAGTACTTC. The full variable domain, rest sourced from reference TRBV15 and TRBJ2-7, is DAMVIQNPRYQVTQFGKPVTLSCSQTLNHNVMYWYQQKSSQAPKLLFHYYDKDFNNEADTPDNFQSRRPNTSFCFLDIRSPGLGDTAMYLCATSRALGGLHEQYFGPGTRLTVT.

This chain links TRBV5-4 with TRBJ2-1; 14 bases fit TRBD2. Per the germline V gene, CDR1 is SGHNT and CDR2 is YYREEE (reference sequence). With 3 bases clipped from V and 10 bases from J, the junction kept 9 bases outside the gene matches. The CDR3 covers 16 residues. The CDR3 loop is CASSWGTSGSQREQFF. The CDR3 DNA reads TGTGCCAGCAGCTGGGGGACTAGCGGGAGCCAGCGAGAGCAGTTCTTC.

The CDR3 region has the DNA TGTGCCAGCGGTCGCGGGGCCCGGACCCAGTACTTC. Its translation: CASGRGARTQYF. The chain uses TRBV5-6 and TRBJ2-5; possibly TRBD2 for D (6 bases). V lost 7 bases and J 7 bases, leaving 14 bases between the germline ends. CDR3 size: 12 residues. Germline values: CDR1 SGHDT, CDR2 YYEEEE.

The V gene is TRBV11-3, the J gene TRBJ1-1; D gene unclear. The V gene's germline CDR1 is SGHNT and CDR2 YENEEA. V gave up 5 bases and J gave up 12 bases, with 28 bases separating them. This CDR3 spans 16 amino acids. The CDR3 protein is CASSGVWSPSYPATFF. In DNA, the CDR3 is TGTGCCAGCAGCGGAGTTTGGAGCCCCTCTTACCCCGCGACTTTCTTT.

This clone was picked up one time. J is TRBJ2-7 and V is TRBV27, with 10 bases identical to TRBD1. CDR3 length equals 14 residues. J was trimmed by 5 bases and V by 4 bases; bases with no gene match: 5. Germline CDR1 MNHEY, CDR2 SMNVEV (reference sequence). CDR3 region: CASSSRQGAHEQYF. The CDR3 region has the DNA TGTGCCAGCAGTTCGAGACAGGGGGCCCACGAGCAGTACTTC.

This chain joins TRBV5-1 and TRBJ2-2; weak D call: TRBD1 (6 bases). V was cut by 4 bases and J by 7 bases, with 17 bases left in between. The germline gives CDR1 SGHRS, CDR2 YFSETQ. CDR3 length: 15 amino acids. CDR3 coding DNA: TGCGCCAGCAGCCCCCTCCTCAGGGGCGGCGGGGAGCTGTTTTTT. This sequence encodes CASSPLLRGGGELFF.

The chain has TRBV19 and TRBJ1-1; 8 bases fit TRBD1. V was clipped by 4 bases and J by 3 bases; unmatched bases: 4. Per germline, CDR1 LNHDA and CDR2 SQIVND (reference sequence). CDR3 length equals 14 residues. The CDR3 nucleotides are TGTGCCAGTAGTAGGGGACAGGTCCACACTGAAGCTTTCTTT. Protein sequence: CASSRGQVHTEAFF.

This clone was found a few times. The chain carries TRBV7-9 and TRBJ2-1, with 13 bases identical to TRBD2. V gave up 4 bases and J gave up 7 bases; unmatched junction bases: 7. The germline V gene has CDR1 SEHNR and CDR2 FQNEAQ (reference sequence). This CDR3 is 16 amino acids long. CDR3: CASSSGLAGARNEQFF. DNA of the CDR3: TGTGCCAGCAGCTCCGGACTAGCGGGAGCCCGGAATGAGCAGTTCTTC.

This clone was seen a handful of times. This chain connects TRBV5-4 to TRBJ2-2, with D maybe TRBD2 (6 bases). Germline V gene data show CDR1 as SGHNT and CDR2 as YYREEE (reference sequence). The CDR3 spans 14 residues. Trimming stripped 2 bases from V and 6 bases from J, with 11 bases between. CDR3 in DNA: TGTGCCAGCAGCTTTGGGAGGTTCGCCGGGGAGCTGTTTTTT. Protein product: CASSFGRFAGELFF.

In this sample, this clone turned up a few times. This chain links TRBV4-3 with TRBJ2-5, with D unresolved. V was pared by 0 bases and J by 2 bases, with 4 bases between. Germline V gene lookup returns CDR1 LGHNA and CDR2 YSLEER. The CDR3 is 13 residues long. Here the CDR3 reads CASSQDTQETQYF. The CDR3 region has the DNA TGCGCCAGCAGCCAAGACACTCAAGAGACCCAGTACTTC.

The chain uses TRBV14 and TRBJ2-7; D call uncertain. The V gene's germline CDR1 is SGHDN and CDR2 FVKESK. V lost 0 bases and J lost 6, with 15 bases in between. The CDR3 has 15 residues. CDR3 sequence (DNA): TGTGCCAGCAGCCAAGATCTTGGAGAGGTCCGCGAGCAGTACTTC. It is translated as CASSQDLGEVREQYF.

The chain joins TRBV12-5 to TRBJ2-7; D call uncertain. Germline CDR1 LGHNT, CDR2 FRNRAP. The germline V and J ends were trimmed by 5 bases and 5 bases, with 16 bases remaining between them. CDR3 length equals 14 residues. The CDR3 loop is CASGRNSAVDEQYF. DNA for the CDR3: TGTGCTAGTGGTAGGAATTCGGCGGTAGACGAGCAGTACTTC.

The chain carries TRBV14 and TRBJ2-2, with 9 nucleotides matching TRBD2. The CDR3 is 16 residues long. V lost 2 bases and J lost 4; bases outside the gene matches: 5. Germline CDR1 reads SGHDN; CDR2 reads FVKESK. The CDR3 coding sequence is TGTGCCAGCAGCCAAATAGCGGGAGTTCGCACCGGGGAGCTGTTTTTT. It specifies CASSQIAGVRTGELFF. The full variable domain, in which reference TRBV14 and TRBJ2-2 provide the parts outside the CDR3, is EAGVTQFPSHSVIEKGQTVTLRCDPISGHDNLYWYRRVMGKEIKFLLHFVKESKQDESGMPNNRFLAERTGGTYSTLKVQPAELEDSGVYFCASSQIAGVRTGELFFGEGSRLTVL.

J is TRBJ1-1 and V is TRBV30; 10 bases match TRBD1. Germline V gene lookup returns CDR1 GTSNPN and CDR2 SVGIG (reference sequence). V lost 1 base and J lost 3; bases outside the gene matches: 11. The CDR3 runs 17 residues. The CDR3 region is CAWSGRDRGSWDTEAFF. The CDR3 DNA is TGTGCCTGGAGTGGCCGGGACAGGGGTAGTTGGGACACTGAAGCTTTCTTT. Full variable domain (missing parts from reference TRBV30 and TRBJ1-1): SQTIHQWPATLVQPVGSPLSLECTVEGTSNPNLYWYRQAAGRGLQLLFYSVGIGQISSEVPQNLSASRPQDRQFILSSKKLLLSDSGFYLCAWSGRDRGSWDTEAFFGQGTRLTVV.

The rearrangement uses TRBV5-1 and TRBJ2-1, with TRBD2 identical over 7 bases. The germline V gene has CDR1 SGHRS and CDR2 YFSETQ. V lost 4 bases, J lost 7 bases, and 11 bases stayed unmatched. This CDR3 region has 15 residues. The CDR3 sequence: CASSLLGVSGNEQFF. The CDR3 DNA is TGCGCCAGCAGCCTACTGGGCGTTAGCGGGAATGAGCAGTTCTTC.

This clone was observed a few times. V usage is TRBV2 and J usage is TRBJ1-1; D might be TRBD1 (6 bases). From germline, CDR1 is SNHLY and CDR2 FYNNEI. The length of the CDR3 is 14 residues. The V gene lost 6 bases and the J gene lost 4 bases, with 15 bases spanning the gap. The CDR3 here is CASRIQGMVTEAFF. CDR3 coding DNA: TGTGCCAGCAGAATTCAGGGGATGGTCACTGAAGCTTTCTTT.

The V gene is TRBV5-1, the J gene TRBJ1-2; 11 bases are a match to TRBD1. Germline CDR1 reads SGHRS; CDR2 reads YFSETQ. There are 16 residues in the CDR3. Losses at the gene ends were 3 bases for V and 4 bases for J; bases not matched to a gene: 8. CDR3 DNA: TGCGCCAGCAGCTGGTCAGGACAGGGGGCGGGCTATGGCTACACCTTC. It encodes CASSWSGQGAGYGYTF.

This rearrangement joins TRBV18 to TRBJ2-1; a weak D match, TRBD2 (6 bases). V dropped 3 bases and J dropped 3 bases, with 24 bases sitting between them. The germline gives CDR1 KGHSH, CDR2 LQKENI. The CDR3 contains 19 residues. The CDR3 bases are TGTGCCAGCTCACCGACGGCCGGAGCCCCCGGGGGAATCTACAATGAGCAGTTCTTC. This sequence encodes CASSPTAGAPGGIYNEQFF. The entire variable domain, with the rest obtained from reference TRBV18 and TRBJ2-1, is as follows: NAGVMQNPRHLVRRRGQEARLRCSPMKGHSHVYWYRQLPEEGLKFMVYLQKENIIDESGMPKERFSAEFPKEGPSILRIQQVVRGDSAAYFCASSPTAGAPGGIYNEQFFGPGTRLTVL.

The chain employs TRBV5-4 and TRBJ2-1, with 8 bases fitting TRBD1. The CDR3 runs to 16 residues. Germline CDR1 reads SGHNT; CDR2 reads YYREEE (reference sequence). The V gene end was trimmed by 2 bases and the J gene end by 0 bases; junction bases not matched to a gene: 4. The CDR3 nucleotides are TGTGCCAGCAGCTTCGGACAGGGTGGCTCCTACAATGAGCAGTTCTTC. Translated: CASSFGQGGSYNEQFF.

The rearrangement links TRBV18 to TRBJ1-6; D is uncertain. V lost 5 bases, J lost 0 bases, and 5 bases lay in between. The germline gives CDR1 KGHSH, CDR2 LQKENI. The CDR3 runs to 14 residues. DNA for the CDR3: TGTGCCAGCTCAGCGAGCTCCTATAATTCACCCCTCCACTTT. Translating it yields CASSASSYNSPLHF.

The chain uses TRBV30 and TRBJ2-6; D ambiguous. The V gene lost 7 bases and the J gene lost 0 bases, with 7 bases spanning the gap. This CDR3 is 13 amino acids long. Germline CDR1 reads GTSNPN; CDR2 reads SVGIG (reference sequence). The CDR3 DNA sequence: TGTGCCTCCCCGGGCTCTGGGGCCAACGTCCTGACTTTC. Protein sequence: CASPGSGANVLTF. Combining the CDR3 with reference TRBV30 and TRBJ2-6 gives the whole variable domain SQTIHQWPATLVQPVGSPLSLECTVEGTSNPNLYWYRQAAGRGLQLLFYSVGIGQISSEVPQNLSASRPQDRQFILSSKKLLLSDSGFYLCASPGSGANVLTFGAGSRLTVL.

This chain uses TRBV5-4 with TRBJ2-7, with 7 nucleotides matching TRBD2. V trimming: 0 bases; J trimming: 0 bases; junction bases outside the gene matches: 0. The CDR3 runs to 14 residues. Germline V CDR1 and CDR2: SGHNT, YYREEE (reference sequence). CDR3 amino acids: CASSLGGGSYEQYF. The CDR3 DNA reads as TGTGCCAGCAGCTTGGGCGGGGGCTCCTACGAGCAGTACTTC.

V usage is TRBV12-1 and J usage is TRBJ2-7; TRBD1 is taken as the D call from the table, unchecked against the DNA. TRBV12-1 is a documented pseudogene. CDR3 size: 14 residues. CDR3 amino acids: CASSCTGDSYEQYF. CDR3 DNA sequence: TGTGCCAGCAGCTGTACAGGGGACTCCTACGAGCAGTACTTC.